The source of this T cell receptor (beta chain) is a study of TIL therapy for anti-PD-1-resistant metastatic lung cancer. Turning to the study itself: Tumors carried a median roughly 1.5 non-synonymous mutations per megabase.

Notes on the study in general: After infusion, TIL clonotypes partly replaced peripheral T cells and declined over months.

Sequencing used immunoSEQ v3. Measured with immunoSEQ multiplex PCR; TCRdb has only the in-frame clones, and not every one. The table shows 30,000 to 45,000 clones, with more than 60% occurring only once. Time point in this sample: pre-treatment sample, taken before nivolumab and TIL therapy. Enrollment ran from 2017 to early 2020. Deletions cut 7 bases from V and 7 bases from J, with 8 bases between. This CDR3 contains 12 residues. Germline-derived CDR1 and CDR2 are MDHEN and SYDVKM. As to this clone: What it binds is unknown.

This receptor was obtained from a person aged 25 to 80 with non-small cell lung cancer. Specimen: blood, collected at baseline. The chain has TRBV28 and TRBJ1-6; no definite D call. CDR3 residues: CASKDLNSPLHF. The CDR3 DNA follows: TGTGCCAGCAAAGACCTCAATTCACCCCTCCACTTT.